Here is one TCR beta chain with its context. This sample was included in a study of T cell responses to AZD1222 COVID-19 vaccine. V gave up 6 bases and J gave up 1 base; unmatched junction bases: 5. There are 15 residues in the CDR3. Per germline, CDR1 MNHEY and CDR2 SMNVEV (reference sequence). The repertoire was sequenced with immunoSEQ multiplex PCR; TCRdb's copy has only in-frame clones and lacks some. Of 150,000 or so clones in the sample, about 91% are singletons; the top ten hold 1.1% to 1.5%. The clonotype was recovered from an adult in good health. The gene calls are TRBV27 and TRBJ1-5; 8 bases are shared with TRBD1. The sample here was peripheral blood, taken on day 0 of AZD1222 vaccination. As DNA, the CDR3 is TGTGCCAGCAGGGACAGGGATGGAAGCAATCAGCCCCAGCATTTT. Its translation is CASRDRDGSNQPQHF.